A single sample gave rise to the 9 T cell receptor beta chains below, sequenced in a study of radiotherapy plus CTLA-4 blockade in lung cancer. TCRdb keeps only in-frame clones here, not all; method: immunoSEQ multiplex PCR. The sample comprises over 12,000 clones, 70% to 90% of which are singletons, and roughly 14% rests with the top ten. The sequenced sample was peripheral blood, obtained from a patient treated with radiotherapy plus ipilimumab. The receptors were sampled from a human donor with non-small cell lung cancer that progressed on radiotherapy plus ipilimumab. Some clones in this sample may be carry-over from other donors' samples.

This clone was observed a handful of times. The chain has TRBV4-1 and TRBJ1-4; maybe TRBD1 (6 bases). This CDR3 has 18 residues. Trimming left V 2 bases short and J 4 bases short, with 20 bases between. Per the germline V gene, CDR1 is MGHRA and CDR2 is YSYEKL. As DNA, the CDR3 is TGCGCCAGCAGCCAATCTACAACAACAGGGAAAAATAATGAAAAACTGTTTTTT. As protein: CASSQSTTTGKNNEKLFF.

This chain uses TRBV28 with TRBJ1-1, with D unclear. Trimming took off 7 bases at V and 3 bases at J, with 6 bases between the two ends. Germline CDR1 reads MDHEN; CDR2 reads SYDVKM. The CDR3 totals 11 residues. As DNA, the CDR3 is TGTGCCAGCATCATTCACACTGAAGCTTTCTTT. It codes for CASIIHTEAFF.

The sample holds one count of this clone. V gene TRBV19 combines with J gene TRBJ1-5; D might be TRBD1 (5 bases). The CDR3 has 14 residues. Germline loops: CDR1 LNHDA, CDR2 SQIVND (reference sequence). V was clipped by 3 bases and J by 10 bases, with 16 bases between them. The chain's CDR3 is CASSMGQLSLPQHF. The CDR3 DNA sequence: TGTGCCAGTAGTATGGGGCAGTTAAGCCTTCCCCAGCATTTT.

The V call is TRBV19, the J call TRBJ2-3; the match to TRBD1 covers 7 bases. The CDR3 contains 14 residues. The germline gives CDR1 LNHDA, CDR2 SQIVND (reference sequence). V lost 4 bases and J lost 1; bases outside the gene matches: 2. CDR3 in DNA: TGTGCCAGTAGTACTGGACAGGGCACAGATACGCAGTATTTT. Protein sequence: CASSTGQGTDTQYF.

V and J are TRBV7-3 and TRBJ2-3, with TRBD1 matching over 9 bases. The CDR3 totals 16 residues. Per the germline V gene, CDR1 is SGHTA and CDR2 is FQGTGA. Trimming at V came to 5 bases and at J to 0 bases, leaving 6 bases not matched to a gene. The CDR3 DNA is TGTGCCAGCAGCCCGGGACAGGGACCTAGCACAGATACGCAGTATTTT. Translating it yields CASSPGQGPSTDTQYF.

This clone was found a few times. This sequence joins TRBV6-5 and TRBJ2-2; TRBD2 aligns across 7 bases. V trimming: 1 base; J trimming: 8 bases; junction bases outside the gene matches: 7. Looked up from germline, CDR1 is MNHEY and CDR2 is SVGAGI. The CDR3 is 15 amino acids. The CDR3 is CASSYLAGVRGELFF. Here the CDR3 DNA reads TGTGCCAGCAGTTACTTGGCGGGAGTAAGGGGGGAGCTGTTTTTT.

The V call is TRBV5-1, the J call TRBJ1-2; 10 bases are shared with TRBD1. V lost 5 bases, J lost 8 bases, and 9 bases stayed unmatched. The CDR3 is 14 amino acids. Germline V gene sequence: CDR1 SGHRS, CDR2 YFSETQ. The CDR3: CASSHDDRGLGYTF. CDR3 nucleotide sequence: TGCGCCAGCAGTCACGATGACAGGGGGCTAGGCTACACCTTC.

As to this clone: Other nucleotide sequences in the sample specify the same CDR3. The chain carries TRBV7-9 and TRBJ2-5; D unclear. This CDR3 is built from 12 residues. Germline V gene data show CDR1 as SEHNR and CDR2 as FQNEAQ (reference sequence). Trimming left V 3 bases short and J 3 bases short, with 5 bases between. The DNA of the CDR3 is TGTGCCAGCAGCTTTTATAAAGAGACCCAGTACTTC. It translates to CASSFYKETQYF.

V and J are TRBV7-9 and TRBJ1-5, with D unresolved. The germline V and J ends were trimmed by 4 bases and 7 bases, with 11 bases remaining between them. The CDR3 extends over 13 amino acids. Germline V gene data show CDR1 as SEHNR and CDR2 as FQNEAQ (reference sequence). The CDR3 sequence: CASSSEWRQPQHF. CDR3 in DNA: TGTGCCAGCAGCTCAGAGTGGAGGCAGCCCCAGCATTTT.